This T cell receptor (beta chain) was captured in a study of T cells in Graves' hyperthyroidism and ophthalmopathy. Findings and caveats of the study: Prediction of ophthalmopathy progression came a median around 6 months pre-onset.

By proportion, this clonotype is hyperexpanded. Its matching antigen is unknown. The CDR3 contains 13 residues. In germline, CDR1 is SGHTA, CDR2 FQGTGA. Deletions cut 0 bases from V and 6 bases from J, with 6 bases between. Amplified TCR beta CDR3 regions came from RNA transcripts. The TCR CDR3 first-round RT-PCR relied on the HTBI primer set. Via MiXCR, TCRdb re-called the multiplex PCR reads, giving one row per CDR3 protein. The sample yields approximately 590,000 distinct CDR3 sequences, more than 15% seen once. The origin of this receptor is a young woman with Graves' hyperthyroidism. The specimen sequenced was blood. The chain links TRBV7-3 to TRBJ2-1; unclear D gene. The CDR3 DNA sequence: TGTGCCAGCAGCTTAACGTTTAGCAATGAGCAGTTCTTC. Translation: CASSLTFSNEQFF.